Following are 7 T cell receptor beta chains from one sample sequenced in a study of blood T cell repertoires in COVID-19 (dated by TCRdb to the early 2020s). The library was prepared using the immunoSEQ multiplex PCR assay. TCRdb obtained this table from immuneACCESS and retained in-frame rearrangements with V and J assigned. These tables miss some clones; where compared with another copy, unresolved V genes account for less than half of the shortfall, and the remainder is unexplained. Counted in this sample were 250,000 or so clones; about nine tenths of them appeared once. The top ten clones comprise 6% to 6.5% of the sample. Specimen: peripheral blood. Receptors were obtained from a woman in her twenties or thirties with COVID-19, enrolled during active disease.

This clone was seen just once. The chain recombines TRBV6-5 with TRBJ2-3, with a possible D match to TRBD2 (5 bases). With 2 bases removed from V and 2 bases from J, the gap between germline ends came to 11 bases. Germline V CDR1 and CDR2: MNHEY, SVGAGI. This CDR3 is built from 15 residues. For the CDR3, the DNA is TGTGCCAGCAGTTACCGCGGGCAGACCACAGATACGCAGTATTTT. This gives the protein CASSYRGQTTDTQYF.

The CDR3 loop reads CASSSSEFLTNEQFF. In nucleotides, the CDR3 is TGTGCCAGCAGCTCTAGCGAATTCCTAACCAATGAGCAGTTCTTC. This chain connects TRBV6-5 to TRBJ2-1, with D perhaps TRBD2 (6 bases). The CDR3 sequence is 15 residues long. Germline assignment: CDR1 MNHEY and CDR2 SVGAGI. Trimming stripped 6 bases from V and 6 bases from J, with 18 bases between.

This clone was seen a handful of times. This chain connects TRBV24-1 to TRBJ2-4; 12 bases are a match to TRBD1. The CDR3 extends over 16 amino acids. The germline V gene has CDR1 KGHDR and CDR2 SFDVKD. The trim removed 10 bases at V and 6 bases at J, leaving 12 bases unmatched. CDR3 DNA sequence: TGTGCCACAGGGAAAGGGACAGGGGGCGTGGGAAACATTCAGTACTTC. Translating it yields CATGKGTGGVGNIQYF.

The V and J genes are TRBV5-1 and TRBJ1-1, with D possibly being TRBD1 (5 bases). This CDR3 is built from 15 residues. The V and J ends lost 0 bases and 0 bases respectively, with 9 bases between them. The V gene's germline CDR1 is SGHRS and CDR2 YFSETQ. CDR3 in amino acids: CASSLGRVMNTEAFF. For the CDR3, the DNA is TGCGCCAGCAGCTTGGGCAGGGTGATGAACACTGAAGCTTTCTTT. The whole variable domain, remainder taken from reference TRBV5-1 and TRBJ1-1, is KAGVTQTPRYLIKTRGQQVTLSCSPISGHRSVSWYQQTPGQGLQFLFEYFSETQRNKGNFPGRFSGRQFSNSRSEMNVSTLELGDSALYLCASSLGRVMNTEAFFGQGTRLTVV.

The CDR3 sequence is CASSTPPDSRLMERSPLHF. CDR3 in DNA: TGTGCCAGCAGCACCCCCCCGGACAGCCGTTTAATGGAGCGTTCACCCCTCCACTTT. J is TRBJ1-6 and V is TRBV5-8; a weak D match, TRBD1 (6 bases). In germline, CDR1 is SGHTS, CDR2 YDEGEE. The CDR3 has 19 residues. V lost 4 bases to trimming and J lost 9 bases, with 29 bases between them.

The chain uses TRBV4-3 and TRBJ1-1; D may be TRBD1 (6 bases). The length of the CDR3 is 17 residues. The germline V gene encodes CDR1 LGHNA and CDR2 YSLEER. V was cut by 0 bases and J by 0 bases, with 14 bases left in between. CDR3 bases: TGCGCCAGCAGCCAAGATAGGGCACAGGGACTGAACACTGAAGCTTTCTTT. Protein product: CASSQDRAQGLNTEAFF.

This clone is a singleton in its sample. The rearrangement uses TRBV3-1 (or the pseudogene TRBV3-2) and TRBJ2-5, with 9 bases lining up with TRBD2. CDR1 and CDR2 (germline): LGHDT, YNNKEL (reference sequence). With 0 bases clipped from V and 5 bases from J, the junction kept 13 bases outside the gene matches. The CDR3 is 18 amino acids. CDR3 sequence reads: CASSQEETIAGEFETQYF. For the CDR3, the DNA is TGTGCCAGCAGCCAAGAAGAGACGATAGCGGGAGAGTTTGAGACCCAGTACTTC.